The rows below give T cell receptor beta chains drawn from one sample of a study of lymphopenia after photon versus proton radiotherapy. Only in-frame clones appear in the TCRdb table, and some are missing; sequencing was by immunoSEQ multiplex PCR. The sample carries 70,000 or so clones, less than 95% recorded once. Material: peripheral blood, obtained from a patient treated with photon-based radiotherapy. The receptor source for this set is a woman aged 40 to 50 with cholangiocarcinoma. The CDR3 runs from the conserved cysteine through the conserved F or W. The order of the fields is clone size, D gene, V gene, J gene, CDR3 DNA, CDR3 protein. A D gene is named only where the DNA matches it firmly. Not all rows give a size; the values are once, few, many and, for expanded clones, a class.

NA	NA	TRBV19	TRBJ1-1	TGTGCCAGTAGTATTGGCATACTAGGCACTGAAGCTTTCTTT	CASSIGILGTEAFF
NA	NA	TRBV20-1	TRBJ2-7	TGCAGTGCTAGATTTCAATACGAGCAGTACTTC	CSARFQYEQYF
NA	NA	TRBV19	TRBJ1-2	TGTGCCAGTAGTCCTCGGGGGAGCTATGGCTACACCTTC	CASSPRGSYGYTF
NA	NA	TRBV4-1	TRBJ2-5	TGCGCCAGCAGCCAACAGGGGAGGGAAGAGACCCAGTACTTC	CASSQQGREETQYF
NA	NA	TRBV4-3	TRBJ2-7	TGCGCCAGCAGTCAGGGCAGGGGTTCCTACGAGCAGTACTTC	CASSQGRGSYEQYF
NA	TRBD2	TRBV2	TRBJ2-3	TGTGCCACCCGAGGTTGGCTAGCGGACCTAACTAGCACAGATACGCAGTATTTT	CATRGWLADLTSTDTQYF
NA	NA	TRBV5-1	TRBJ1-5	TGCGCCAGCAGCTTGGTTGGGTCGGAGCAGCCCCAGCATTTT	CASSLVGSEQPQHF
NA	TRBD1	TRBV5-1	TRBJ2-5	TGCGCCAGTACCGCTCCAGGGGGCGCGGAGACCCAGTACTTC	CASTAPGGAETQYF
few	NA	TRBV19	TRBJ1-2	TGTGCCAGTAGTATTGGCCGACGGGCGAACTATGGCTACACCTTC	CASSIGRRANYGYTF
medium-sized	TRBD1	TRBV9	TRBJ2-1	TGTGCCAGCAGCGTAGGGACAGGGGGCTGGAGCTCCTACAATGAGCAGTTCTTC	CASSVGTGGWSSYNEQFF
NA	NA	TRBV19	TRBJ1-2	TGTGCCAGTAGTCGCCAGGGTCCCGGCTACACCTTC	CASSRQGPGYTF
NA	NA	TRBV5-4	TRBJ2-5	TGTGCCAGCAGCTTGGGCCAAAAAGAGACCCAGTACTTC	CASSLGQKETQYF
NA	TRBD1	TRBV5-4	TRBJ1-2	TGTGCCAGCAGCTTGGGACGTCTAGGGACAGGTGATTCACGGGGTCGCTACACCTTC	CASSLGRLGTGDSRGRYTF
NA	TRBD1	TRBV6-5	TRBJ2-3	TGTGCCAGCAGGTACAGGGGGCTGAGCACAGATACGCAGTATTTT	CASRYRGLSTDTQYF
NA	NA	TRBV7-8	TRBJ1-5	TGTGCCAGCAGCTCACGGGCCGGGGAGAGGGTTCAGCCCCAGCATTTT	CASSSRAGERVQPQHF
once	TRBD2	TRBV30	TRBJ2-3	TGTGCCTGGAGTAGCGGGAGGGCCCTCACGGGCCGGCGCACAGATACGCAGTATTTT	CAWSSGRALTGRRTDTQYF
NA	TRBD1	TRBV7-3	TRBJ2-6	TGTGCCAGCAGCCCCTACCCCTTGACAGGGGGGAGCTCTGGGGCCAACGTCCTGACTTTC	CASSPYPLTGGSSGANVLTF
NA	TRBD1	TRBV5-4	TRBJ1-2	TGTGCCAGCAGCCGACCAGGACAGGGGCACTTTGGCTACACCTTC	CASSRPGQGHFGYTF
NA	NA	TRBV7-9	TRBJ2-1	TGTGCCAGTACGACGGGAAGCTCCTACAATGAGCAGTTCTTC	CASTTGSSYNEQFF
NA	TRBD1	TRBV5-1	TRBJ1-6	TGCGCCAGCAGTATTGCCCAGGGGGACGGTTCACCCCTCCACTTT	CASSIAQGDGSPLHF
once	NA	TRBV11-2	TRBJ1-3	TGTGCCAGCAGCTTATACTCTGGAAACACCATATATTTT	CASSLYSGNTIYF
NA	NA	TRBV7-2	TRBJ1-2	TGTGCCAGCAGTCCGGACCTCAAGCCCTATGGCTACACCTTC	CASSPDLKPYGYTF
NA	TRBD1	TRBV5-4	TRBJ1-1	TGTGCCAGCAGCCCGATAAGACAGGGCGATCCTGAAGCTTTCTTT	CASSPIRQGDPEAFF
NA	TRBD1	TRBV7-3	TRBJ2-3	TGTGCCAGCAGCTTACAGGGGGCGCGTACAGATACGCAGTATTTT	CASSLQGARTDTQYF
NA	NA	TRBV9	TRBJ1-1	TGTGCCAGCAGCGTAGCCGACAGGCCCACTATGAACACTGAAGCTTTCTTT	CASSVADRPTMNTEAFF
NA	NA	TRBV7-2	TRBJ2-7	TGTGCCAGCAGCTTAGAAAGGGGGGCCACCTACGAGCAGTACTTC	CASSLERGATYEQYF
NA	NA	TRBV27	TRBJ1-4	TGTGCCAGCAGTCTCCGTGGGGGAGGTGAAAAACTGTTTTTT	CASSLRGGGEKLFF
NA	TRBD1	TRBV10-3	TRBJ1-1	TGTGCCATCAGTATTACAGGGGGCGCGACCACTGAAGCTTTCTTT	CAISITGGATTEAFF
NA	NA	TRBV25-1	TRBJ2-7	TGTGCCAGCAGTGAACGTGGAGGGGCCTCCTACGAGCAGTACTTC	CASSERGGASYEQYF
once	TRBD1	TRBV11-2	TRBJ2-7	TGTGCCAGCAGCTTATTCTCCGGCCGTCGCGGGACAGGGATACAGTACTTC	CASSLFSGRRGTGIQYF
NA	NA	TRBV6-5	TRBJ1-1	TGTGCCAGCAGTTACTTAAGGAGCACTGAAGCTTTCTTT	CASSYLRSTEAFF
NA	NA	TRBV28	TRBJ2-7	TGTGCCAGCTCTAAGCCCTACGAGCAGTACTTC	CASSKPYEQYF